This TCR beta chain was recovered during a study of cytomegalovirus exposure and HLA in healthy donors. General study results and limits: In a later analysis, HLA-associated TCR beta chains were more clonally expanded than equally common others. V segments that were indistinguishable, TRBV6-2 and TRBV6-3 among them, were omitted from analysis. Prior analysis indicated that the majority of TCR beta V segments exhibited productivity approximately 87% or approximately 30% of the time.

Primers: 60 Vbeta forward and 13 Jbeta reverse. This table comes from immunoSEQ multiplex PCR, and its TCRdb copy is limited to in-frame clones, with some not included. The repertoire has 180,000 or so clones, more than 75% of them found once; the top ten carry about 2.5%. The trim removed 2 bases at V and 7 bases at J, leaving 6 bases unmatched. CDR3 length: 15 residues. Germline V gives CDR1 MNHEY, CDR2 SVGAGI. On this clone itself: The antigen is undetermined.

The TCR originated in a woman under 40 in good health and CMV-seropositive. The source material was PBMCs. The chain recombines TRBV6-5 with TRBJ2-4; 9 bases line up with TRBD2. CDR3 nucleotide sequence: TGTGCCAGCAGTTACAAGGCGGGGGGGTTGAACATTCAGTACTTC. Its protein is CASSYKAGGLNIQYF.